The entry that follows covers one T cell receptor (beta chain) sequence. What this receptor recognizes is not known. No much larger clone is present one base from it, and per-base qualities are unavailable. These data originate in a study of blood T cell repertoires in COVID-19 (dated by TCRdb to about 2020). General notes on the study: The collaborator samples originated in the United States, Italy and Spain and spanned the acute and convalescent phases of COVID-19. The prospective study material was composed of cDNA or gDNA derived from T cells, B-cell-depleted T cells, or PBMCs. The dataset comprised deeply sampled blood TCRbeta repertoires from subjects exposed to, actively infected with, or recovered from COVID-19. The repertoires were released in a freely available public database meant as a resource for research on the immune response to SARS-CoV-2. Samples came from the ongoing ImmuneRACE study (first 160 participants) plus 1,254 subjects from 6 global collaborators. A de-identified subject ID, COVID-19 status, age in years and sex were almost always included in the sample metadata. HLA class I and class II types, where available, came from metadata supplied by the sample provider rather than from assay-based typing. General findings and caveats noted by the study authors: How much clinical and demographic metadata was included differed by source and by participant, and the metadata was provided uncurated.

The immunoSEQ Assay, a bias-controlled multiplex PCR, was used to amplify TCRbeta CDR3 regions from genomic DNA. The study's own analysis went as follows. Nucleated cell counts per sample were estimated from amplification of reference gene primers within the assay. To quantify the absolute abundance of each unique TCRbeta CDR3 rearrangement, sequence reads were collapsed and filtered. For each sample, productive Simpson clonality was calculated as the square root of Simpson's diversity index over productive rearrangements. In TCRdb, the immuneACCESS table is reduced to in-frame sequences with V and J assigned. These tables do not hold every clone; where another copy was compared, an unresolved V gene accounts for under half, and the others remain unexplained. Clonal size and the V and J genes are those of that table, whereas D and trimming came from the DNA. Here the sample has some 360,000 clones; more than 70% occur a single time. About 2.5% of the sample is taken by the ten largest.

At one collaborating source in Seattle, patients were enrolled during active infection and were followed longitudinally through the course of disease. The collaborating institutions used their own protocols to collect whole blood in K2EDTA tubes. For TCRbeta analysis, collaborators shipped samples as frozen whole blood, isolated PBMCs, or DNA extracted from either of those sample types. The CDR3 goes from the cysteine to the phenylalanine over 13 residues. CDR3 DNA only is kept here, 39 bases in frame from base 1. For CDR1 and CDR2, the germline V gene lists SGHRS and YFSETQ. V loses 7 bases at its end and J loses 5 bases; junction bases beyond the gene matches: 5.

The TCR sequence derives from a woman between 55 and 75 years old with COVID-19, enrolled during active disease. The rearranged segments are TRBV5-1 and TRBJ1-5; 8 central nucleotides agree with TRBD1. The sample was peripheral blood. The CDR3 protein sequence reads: CASSQGVDQPQHF. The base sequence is TGCGCCAGCTCACAGGGGGTTGATCAGCCCCAGCATTTT.